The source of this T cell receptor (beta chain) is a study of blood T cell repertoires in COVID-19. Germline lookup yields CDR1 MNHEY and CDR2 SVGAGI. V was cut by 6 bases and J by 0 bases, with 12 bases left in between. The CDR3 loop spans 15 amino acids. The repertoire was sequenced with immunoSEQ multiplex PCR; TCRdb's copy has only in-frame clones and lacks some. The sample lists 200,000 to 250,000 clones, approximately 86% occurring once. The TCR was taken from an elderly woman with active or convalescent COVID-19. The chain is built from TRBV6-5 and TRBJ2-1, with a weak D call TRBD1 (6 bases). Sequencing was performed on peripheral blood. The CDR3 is CASSLQGSSYNEQFF. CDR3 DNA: TGTGCCAGCAGCCTACAGGGTAGCTCCTACAATGAGCAGTTCTTC.